This entry features one T cell receptor (beta chain) sequence. Trimming stripped 3 bases from V and 5 bases from J, with 10 bases between. Per germline, CDR1 LNHDA and CDR2 SQIVND (reference sequence). This CDR3 has 13 amino acids. As processed by the authors: Estimation of nucleated cell counts was performed using reference gene primer amplification. Produced via immunoSEQ multiplex PCR; TCRdb's table is partial and in-frame only. V, J and clone size were drawn from that table, and D and trimming were deduced from the DNA. The data show some 73,000 clones, with about nine tenths seen just once and 6.9% held by the top ten. The data are from a study of blood T cell repertoires in COVID-19.

The source of this sequence is a human donor in a cohort sampled during active COVID-19. Material: peripheral blood. V is TRBV19 and J is TRBJ1-2, with a tentative D call TRBD1 (5 bases). CDR3 region: CASSMEGYYGYTF. CDR3 nucleotide sequence: TGTGCCAGTAGTATGGAGGGGTATTATGGCTACACCTTC.